This T cell receptor beta chain stems from a study of CD8 T cells in ankylosing spondylitis. Findings and caveats of the study: Apparently characteristic of ankylosing spondylitis blood was a TCR beta motif (about 8 highly homologous variants).

Construction of TCR beta libraries was performed using quantitative 5'-RACE with molecular barcodes. MiXCR, run by TCRdb on the 5' RACE reads, gives a single entry per CDR3 protein. Found here are under 250,000 distinct CDR3 sequences, 30% to 40% of them singletons; the top ten hold roughly 4.2%. The CDR3 covers 13 residues. Trimming cost V 1 base and J 6 bases, with 10 bases left between them. In germline, CDR1 is MNHEY, CDR2 SMNVEV (reference sequence). Notes on this clonotype: Its antigen is unknown.

Source material: blood, either unsorted or a sorted T cell fraction (not recorded which). This TCR came from a male donor with ankylosing spondylitis or in good health (not recorded which). V gene TRBV27 combines with J gene TRBJ2-7; D is perhaps TRBD2 (5 bases). The CDR3 spells CASSLYRDGEQYF. CDR3 DNA sequence: TGTGCCAGCAGTTTATATCGGGATGGCGAGCAGTACTTC.